A single sample gave rise to the 2 T cell receptor beta chains below, sequenced in a study of blood T cell repertoires in COVID-19. Libraries were prepared by immunoSEQ multiplex PCR; TCRdb keeps only in-frame clonotypes and omits some of them. The sample consists of 150,000 to 200,000 clones, roughly nine tenths of them appearing once. Sequenced material: peripheral blood. The receptors come from a human donor in a cohort sampled during active COVID-19.

V gene TRBV27 combines with J gene TRBJ2-7; D gene ambiguous. With 4 bases removed from V and 0 bases from J, the gap between germline ends came to 19 bases. This CDR3 spans 17 amino acids. Germline values: CDR1 MNHEY, CDR2 SMNVEV (reference sequence). CDR3 bases: TGTGCCAGCAGTTCAGAGACACCTGCACTCTTCTCCTACGAGCAGTACTTC. Translation gives CASSSETPALFSYEQYF.

CDR3 amino acids: CASSSNTDTQYF. CDR3 sequence (DNA): TGTGCCAGCAGCTCAAACACAGATACGCAGTATTTT. The chain couples TRBV7-2 to TRBJ2-3; no definite D call. The CDR3 runs 12 residues. Germline V gene data show CDR1 as SGHTA and CDR2 as FQGNSA. V was pared by 4 bases and J by 2 bases, with 4 bases between.